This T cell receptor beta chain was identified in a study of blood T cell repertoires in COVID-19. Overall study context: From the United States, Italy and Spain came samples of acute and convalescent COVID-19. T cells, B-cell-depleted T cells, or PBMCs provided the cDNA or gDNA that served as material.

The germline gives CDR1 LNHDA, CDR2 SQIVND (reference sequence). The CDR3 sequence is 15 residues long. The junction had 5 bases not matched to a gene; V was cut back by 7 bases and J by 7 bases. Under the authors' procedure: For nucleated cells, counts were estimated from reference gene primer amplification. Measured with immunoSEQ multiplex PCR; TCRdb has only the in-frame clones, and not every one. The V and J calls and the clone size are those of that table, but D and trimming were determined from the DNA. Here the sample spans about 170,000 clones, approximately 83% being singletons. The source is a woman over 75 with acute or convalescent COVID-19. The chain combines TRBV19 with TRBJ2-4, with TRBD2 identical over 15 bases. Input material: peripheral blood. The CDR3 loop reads CASKGLAGGRNIQYF. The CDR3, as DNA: TGTGCCAGTAAGGGACTAGCGGGAGGTAGGAACATTCAGTACTTC.